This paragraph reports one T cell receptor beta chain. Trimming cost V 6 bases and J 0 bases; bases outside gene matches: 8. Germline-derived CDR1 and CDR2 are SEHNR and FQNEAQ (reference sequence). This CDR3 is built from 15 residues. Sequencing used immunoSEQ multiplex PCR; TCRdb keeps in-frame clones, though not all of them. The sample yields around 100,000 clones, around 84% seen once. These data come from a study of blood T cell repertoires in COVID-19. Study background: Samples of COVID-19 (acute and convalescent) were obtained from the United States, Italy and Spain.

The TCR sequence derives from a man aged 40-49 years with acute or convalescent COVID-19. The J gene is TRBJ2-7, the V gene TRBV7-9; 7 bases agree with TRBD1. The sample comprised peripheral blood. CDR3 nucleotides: TGTGCCAGCAGGCCTAGGACAGGCCGCTCCTACGAGCAGTACTTC. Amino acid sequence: CASRPRTGRSYEQYF.